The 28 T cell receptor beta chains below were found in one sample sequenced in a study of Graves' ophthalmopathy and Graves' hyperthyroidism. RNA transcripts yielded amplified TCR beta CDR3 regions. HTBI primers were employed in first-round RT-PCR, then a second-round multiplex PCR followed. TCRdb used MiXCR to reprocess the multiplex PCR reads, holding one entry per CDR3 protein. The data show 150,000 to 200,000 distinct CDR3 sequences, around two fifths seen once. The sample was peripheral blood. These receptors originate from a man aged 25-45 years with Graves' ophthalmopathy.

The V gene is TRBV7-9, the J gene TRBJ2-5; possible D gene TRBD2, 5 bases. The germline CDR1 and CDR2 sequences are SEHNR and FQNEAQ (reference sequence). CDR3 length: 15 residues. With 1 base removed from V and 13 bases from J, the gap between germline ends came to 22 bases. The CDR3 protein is CASSLVDNKEEAPYF. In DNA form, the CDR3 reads TGTGCCAGCAGCTTAGTCGACAATAAGGAGGAAGCTCCGTACTTC.

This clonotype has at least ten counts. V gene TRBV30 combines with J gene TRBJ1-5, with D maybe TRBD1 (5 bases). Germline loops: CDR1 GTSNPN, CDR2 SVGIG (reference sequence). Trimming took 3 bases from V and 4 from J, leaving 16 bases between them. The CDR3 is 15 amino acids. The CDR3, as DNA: TGTGCCTGGAGGCCCCAGGGCATTGGTAATCAGCCCCAGCATTTT. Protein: CAWRPQGIGNQPQHF.

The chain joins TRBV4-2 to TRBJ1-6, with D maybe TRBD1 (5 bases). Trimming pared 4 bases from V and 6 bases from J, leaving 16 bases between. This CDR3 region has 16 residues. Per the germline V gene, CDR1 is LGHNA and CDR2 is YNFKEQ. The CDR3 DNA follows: TGTGCCAGCAGCCGACAAGGGGACTTTGGTAATTCACCCCTCCACTTT. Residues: CASSRQGDFGNSPLHF.

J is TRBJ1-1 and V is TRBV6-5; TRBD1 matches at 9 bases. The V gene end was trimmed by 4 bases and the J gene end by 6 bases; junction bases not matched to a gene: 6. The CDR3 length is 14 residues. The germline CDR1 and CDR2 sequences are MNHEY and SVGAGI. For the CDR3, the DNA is TGTGCCAGCAGTTTTGGGACAGGGAGTGCTGAAGCTTTCTTT. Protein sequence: CASSFGTGSAEAFF.

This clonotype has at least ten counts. The CDR3 sequence is CASSLRVGQPITNTEAFF. CDR3 nucleotides: TGTGCCAGCAGCTTAAGGGTTGGACAGCCTATAACTAACACTGAAGCTTTCTTT. The rearrangement uses TRBV7-3 and TRBJ1-1, with D tentatively TRBD1 (6 bases). The CDR3 extends over 18 amino acids. Germline V gene lookup returns CDR1 SGHTA and CDR2 FQGTGA. Trimming stripped 1 base from V and 2 bases from J, with 20 bases between.

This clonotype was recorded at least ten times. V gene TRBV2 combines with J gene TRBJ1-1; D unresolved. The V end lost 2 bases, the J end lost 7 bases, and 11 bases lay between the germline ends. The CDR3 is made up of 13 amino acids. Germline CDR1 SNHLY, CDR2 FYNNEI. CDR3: CASSEMEDREAFF. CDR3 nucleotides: TGTGCCAGCAGTGAAATGGAGGACCGTGAAGCTTTCTTT.

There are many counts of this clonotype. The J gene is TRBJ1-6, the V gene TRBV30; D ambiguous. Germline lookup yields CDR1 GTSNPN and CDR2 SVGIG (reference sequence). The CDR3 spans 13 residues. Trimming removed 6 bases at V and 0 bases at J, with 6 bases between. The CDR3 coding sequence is TGTGCCTGTACAACCTCCTATAATTCACCCCTCCACTTT. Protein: CACTTSYNSPLHF.

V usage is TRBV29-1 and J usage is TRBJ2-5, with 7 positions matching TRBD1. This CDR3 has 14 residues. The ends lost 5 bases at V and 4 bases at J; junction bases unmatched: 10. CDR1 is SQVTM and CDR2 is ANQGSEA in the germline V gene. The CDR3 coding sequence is TGCAGCGTTACCCCTACAGGGGTTAGAGAGACCCAGTACTTC. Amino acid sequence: CSVTPTGVRETQYF.

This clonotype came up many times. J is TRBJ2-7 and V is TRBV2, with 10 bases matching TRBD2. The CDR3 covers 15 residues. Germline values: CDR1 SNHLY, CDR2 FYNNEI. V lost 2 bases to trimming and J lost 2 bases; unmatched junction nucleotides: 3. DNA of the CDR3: TGTGCCAGCAGTGAATCAGCGGGAGGGACCTACGAGCAGTACTTC. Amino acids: CASSESAGGTYEQYF.

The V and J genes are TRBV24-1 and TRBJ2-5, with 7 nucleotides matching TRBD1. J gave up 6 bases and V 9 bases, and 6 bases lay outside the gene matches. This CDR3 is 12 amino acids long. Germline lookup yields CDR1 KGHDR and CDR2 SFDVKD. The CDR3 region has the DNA TGTGCCACCGGCGACAGGGCTCAGACCCAGTACTTC. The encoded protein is CATGDRAQTQYF.

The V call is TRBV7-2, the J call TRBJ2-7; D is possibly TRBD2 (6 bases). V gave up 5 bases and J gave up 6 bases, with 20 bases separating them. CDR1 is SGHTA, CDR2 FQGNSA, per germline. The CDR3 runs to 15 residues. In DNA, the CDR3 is TGTGCCAGCAGCCTTGGGGGGACTCTCCTTCCCGAGCAGTACTTC. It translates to CASSLGGTLLPEQYF.

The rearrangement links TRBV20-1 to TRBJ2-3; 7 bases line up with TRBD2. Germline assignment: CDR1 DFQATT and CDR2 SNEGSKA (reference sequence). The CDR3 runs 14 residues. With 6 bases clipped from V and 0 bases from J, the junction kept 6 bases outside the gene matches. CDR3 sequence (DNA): TGCAGTGCCCCGGCTAGCGGAAGCACAGATACGCAGTATTTT. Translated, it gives CSAPASGSTDTQYF.

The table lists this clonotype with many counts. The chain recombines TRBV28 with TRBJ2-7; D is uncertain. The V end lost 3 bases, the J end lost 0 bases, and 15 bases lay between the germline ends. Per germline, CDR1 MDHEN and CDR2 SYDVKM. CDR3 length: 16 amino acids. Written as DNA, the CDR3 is TGTGCCAGCAGTTTCTTTAATAGGTATCGCTCCTACGAGCAGTACTTC. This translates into CASSFFNRYRSYEQYF.

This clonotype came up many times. In DNA form, the CDR3 reads TGCGCCAGCAGCTTGGCAGGGATGTTCTCTGGGGCCAACGTCCTGACTTTC. This gives the protein CASSLAGMFSGANVLTF. V is TRBV5-1 and J is TRBJ2-6, with D perhaps matching TRBD1 (5 bases). The CDR3 consists of 17 residues. CDR1 SGHRS and CDR2 YFSETQ come from the germline V gene. The ends were cut back, 0 bases at V and 0 bases at J, with 10 bases in the middle.

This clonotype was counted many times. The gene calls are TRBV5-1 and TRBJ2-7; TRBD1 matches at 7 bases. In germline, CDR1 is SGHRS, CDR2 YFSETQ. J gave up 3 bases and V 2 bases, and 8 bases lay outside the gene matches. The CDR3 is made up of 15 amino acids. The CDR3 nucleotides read TGCGCCAGCAGCTTAACAGGGGAACTTTACTACGAGCAGTACTTC. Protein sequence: CASSLTGELYYEQYF.

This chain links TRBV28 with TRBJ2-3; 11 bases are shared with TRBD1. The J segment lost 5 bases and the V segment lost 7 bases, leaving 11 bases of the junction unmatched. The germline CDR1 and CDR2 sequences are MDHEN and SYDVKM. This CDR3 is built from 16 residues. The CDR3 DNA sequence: TGTGCCAGCACCACGGCGGGGACAGGGGGTCGAGATACGCAGTATTTT. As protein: CASTTAGTGGRDTQYF.

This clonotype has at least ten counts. CDR3 residues: CAWSVGVPGLAAYEQYF. CDR3 sequence (DNA): TGTGCCTGGAGTGTGGGAGTACCGGGACTAGCGGCTTACGAGCAGTACTTC. This chain joins TRBV30 and TRBJ2-7, with 11 bases matching TRBD2. Trimming at V came to 0 bases and at J to 4 bases, leaving 11 bases not matched to a gene. This CDR3 comprises 17 residues. Germline V lookup: CDR1 GTSNPN, CDR2 SVGIG (reference sequence).

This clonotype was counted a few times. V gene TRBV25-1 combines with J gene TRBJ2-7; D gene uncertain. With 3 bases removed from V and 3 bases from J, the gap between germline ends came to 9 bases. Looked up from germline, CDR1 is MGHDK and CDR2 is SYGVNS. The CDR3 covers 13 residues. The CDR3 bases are TGTGCCAGCAGTGACGACCTGGGCTACGAGCAGTACTTC. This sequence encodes CASSDDLGYEQYF.

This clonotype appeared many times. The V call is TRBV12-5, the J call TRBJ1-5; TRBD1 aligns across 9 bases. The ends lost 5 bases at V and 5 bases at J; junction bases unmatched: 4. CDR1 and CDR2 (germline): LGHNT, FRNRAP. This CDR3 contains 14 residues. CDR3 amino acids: CASGGGTGYQPQHF. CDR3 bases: TGTGCTAGTGGTGGGGGGACAGGGTATCAGCCCCAGCATTTT.

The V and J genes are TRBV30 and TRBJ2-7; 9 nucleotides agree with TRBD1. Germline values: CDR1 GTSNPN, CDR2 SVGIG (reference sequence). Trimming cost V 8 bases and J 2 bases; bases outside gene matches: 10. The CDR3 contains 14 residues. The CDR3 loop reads CAGNRDRDTYEQYF. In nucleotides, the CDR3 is TGTGCCGGAAACCGGGACAGGGACACCTACGAGCAGTACTTC.

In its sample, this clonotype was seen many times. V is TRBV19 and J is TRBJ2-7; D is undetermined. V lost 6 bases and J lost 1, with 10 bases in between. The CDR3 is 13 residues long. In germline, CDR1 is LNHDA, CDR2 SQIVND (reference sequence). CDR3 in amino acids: CASRKDGSYEQYF. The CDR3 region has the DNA TGTGCCAGTAGGAAAGACGGATCCTACGAGCAGTACTTC. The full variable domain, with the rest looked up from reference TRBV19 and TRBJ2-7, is DGGITQSPKYLFRKEGQNVTLSCEQNLNHDAMYWYRQDPGQGLRLIYYSQIVNDFQKGDIAEGYSVSREKKESFPLTVTSAQKNPTAFYLCASRKDGSYEQYFGPGTRLTVT.

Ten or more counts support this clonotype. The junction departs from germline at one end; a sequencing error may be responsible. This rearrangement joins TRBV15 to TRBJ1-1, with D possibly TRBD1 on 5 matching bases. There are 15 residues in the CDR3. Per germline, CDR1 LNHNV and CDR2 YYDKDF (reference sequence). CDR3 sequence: CATSRDKMQGTRLGF. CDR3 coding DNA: TGTGCCACCAGCAGAGATAAAATGCAGGGCACCCGGCTCGGCTTT.

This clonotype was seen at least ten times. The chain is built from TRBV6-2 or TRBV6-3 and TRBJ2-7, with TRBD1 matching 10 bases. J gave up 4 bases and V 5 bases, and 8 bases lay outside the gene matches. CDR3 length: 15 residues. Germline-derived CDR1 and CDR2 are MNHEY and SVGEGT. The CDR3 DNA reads TGTGCCAGCAGTCCACCCGGGACAGGGGTTTACGAGCAGTACTTC. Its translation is CASSPPGTGVYEQYF.

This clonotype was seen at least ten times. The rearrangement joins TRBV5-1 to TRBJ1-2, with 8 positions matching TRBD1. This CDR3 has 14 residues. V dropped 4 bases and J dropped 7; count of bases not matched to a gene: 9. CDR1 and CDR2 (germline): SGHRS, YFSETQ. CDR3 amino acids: CASSEGQADPGYTF. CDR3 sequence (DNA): TGCGCCAGCAGCGAGGGACAGGCGGATCCTGGCTACACCTTC.

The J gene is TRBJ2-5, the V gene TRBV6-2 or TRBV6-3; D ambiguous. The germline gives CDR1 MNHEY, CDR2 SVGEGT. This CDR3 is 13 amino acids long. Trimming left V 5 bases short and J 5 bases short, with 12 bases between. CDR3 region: CASSPTLLETQYF. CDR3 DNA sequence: TGTGCCAGCAGTCCCACGCTCTTGGAGACCCAGTACTTC.

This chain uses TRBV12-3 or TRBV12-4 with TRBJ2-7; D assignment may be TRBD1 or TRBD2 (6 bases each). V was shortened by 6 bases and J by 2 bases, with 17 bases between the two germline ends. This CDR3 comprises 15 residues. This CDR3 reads CASSRTGTGAYEQYF. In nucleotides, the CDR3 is TGTGCCAGCAGCCGAACAGGGACGGGGGCCTACGAGCAGTACTTC.

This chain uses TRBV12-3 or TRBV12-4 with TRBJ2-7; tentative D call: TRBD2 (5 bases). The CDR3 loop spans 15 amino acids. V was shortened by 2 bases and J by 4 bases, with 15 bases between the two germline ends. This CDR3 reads CASSLSSVGAYEQYF. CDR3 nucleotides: TGTGCCAGCAGTTTAAGTAGCGTCGGTGCGTACGAGCAGTACTTC.

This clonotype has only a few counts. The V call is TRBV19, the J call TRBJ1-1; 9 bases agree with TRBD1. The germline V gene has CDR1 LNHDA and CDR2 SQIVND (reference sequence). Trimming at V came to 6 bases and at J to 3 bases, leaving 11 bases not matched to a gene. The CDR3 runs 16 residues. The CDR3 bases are TGTGCCAGTAGCATATTGGTTGGACAGGGGCACACTGAAGCTTTCTTT. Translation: CASSILVGQGHTEAFF.